This section outlines one T cell receptor (beta chain) sequence together with its context. Its antigen is as yet unknown. The sample comes from a study of cytomegalovirus exposure and HLA in healthy donors. Study context: Approximately 85 million unique TCRs from HLA-typed donors were held in an early data release.

Study results and limitations: A list of roughly 180 TCR beta chains associated with cytomegalovirus was given.

Everyone who donated was a healthy bone marrow donor. This CDR3 is built from 13 residues. Trimming cost V 4 bases and J 7 bases, with 14 bases left between them. Germline V gene lookup returns CDR1 LGHNA and CDR2 YSLEER. The PCR made use of 60 Vbeta and 13 Jbeta primers. Method: immunoSEQ multiplex PCR; TCRdb's copy keeps in-frame clones and lacks some. The sample holds around 94,000 clones, 50% to 75% seen once. This clonotype was obtained from a man aged 25-45 years in good health and CMV-seronegative. The source material was PBMCs. The genes are TRBV4-3 and TRBJ2-7, with a weak D call TRBD2 (7 bases). The CDR3 bases are TGCGCCAGCAGCCCCGGGGGGCAGACGGAGCAGTACTTC. Translating it yields CASSPGGQTEQYF.